In its sample, the clone carrying this T cell receptor beta chain was seen a few times. Its antigen remains unidentified. These data belong to a study of T-cell reconstitution after alpha-beta-depleted transplantation in children. Study outcomes and limitations: At the one-year point after transplant, T-cell counts and TCRbeta diversity were found to come mostly from T cells that had been newly produced. It was surviving recipient T cells and thymic progenitors that gave some patients high TCRbeta diversity at day 60. There were reportedly several hundred expanded graft clones from which alpha-beta T cells came about two months after transplant.

This CDR3 spans 17 amino acids. Trimming took off 1 base at V and 0 bases at J, with 14 bases between the two ends. CDR1 is SGHRS and CDR2 is YFSETQ in the germline V gene. Preparation of the TCRbeta library involved a method that used unique molecular identifiers. TCRdb recomputed calls from the PCR reads with MiXCR, one row per CDR3 protein. The sample lists a few hundred thousand distinct CDR3 sequences, less than 9.5% occurring once. Sequencing was performed on peripheral blood, taken 360 days after TCRalphabeta/CD19-depleted stem cell transplant. The clonotype comes from a female patient aged 2-10 years who had a stem cell transplant for Fanconi anemia, so the T cells may come from the graft donor. V gene TRBV5-1 combines with J gene TRBJ2-1; tentatively, D is TRBD1 or TRBD2 (5 bases each). The DNA of the CDR3 is TGCGCCAGCAGCTTGCGGGGCGGGCCCAGCTCCTACAATGAGCAGTTCTTC. It yields the protein CASSLRGGPSSYNEQFF.